The clone carrying this T cell receptor beta chain was seen at least ten times. Its antigen is unknown. The sample carries other DNA sequences with the same CDR3. Time point given: week 35, safety follow-up. The study gave 300 ug of mutant IDH1 20-mer peptide per vaccine dose, with topical imiquimod. The data derive from a study of a mutant IDH1 vaccine in newly diagnosed glioma. Turning to the study itself: Mean patient age was roughly 43 years; approximately 60% were male and approximately 38% female.

The CDR3 runs to 12 residues. Germline values: CDR1 LNHDA, CDR2 SQIVND (reference sequence). V dropped 6 bases and J dropped 2 bases, with 7 bases sitting between them. Clones were sequenced by immunoSEQ multiplex PCR, and TCRdb holds only the in-frame ones, with some missing. The sample holds about 66,000 clones, 74% seen once. The chain couples TRBV19 to TRBJ1-1; no clear D. The material was PBMCs, obtained from a glioma patient whose treatment included an IDH1 peptide vaccine. This sequence originates from a man between 45 and 60 years old with glioma. This chain's CDR3 is CASRRGNTEAFF. The DNA of the CDR3 is TGTGCCAGTAGGCGGGGTAACACTGAAGCTTTCTTT. The full variable domain, its missing parts supplied by reference TRBV19 and TRBJ1-1, is DGGITQSPKYLFRKEGQNVTLSCEQNLNHDAMYWYRQDPGQGLRLIYYSQIVNDFQKGDIAEGYSVSREKKESFPLTVTSAQKNPTAFYLCASRRGNTEAFFGQGTRLTVV.